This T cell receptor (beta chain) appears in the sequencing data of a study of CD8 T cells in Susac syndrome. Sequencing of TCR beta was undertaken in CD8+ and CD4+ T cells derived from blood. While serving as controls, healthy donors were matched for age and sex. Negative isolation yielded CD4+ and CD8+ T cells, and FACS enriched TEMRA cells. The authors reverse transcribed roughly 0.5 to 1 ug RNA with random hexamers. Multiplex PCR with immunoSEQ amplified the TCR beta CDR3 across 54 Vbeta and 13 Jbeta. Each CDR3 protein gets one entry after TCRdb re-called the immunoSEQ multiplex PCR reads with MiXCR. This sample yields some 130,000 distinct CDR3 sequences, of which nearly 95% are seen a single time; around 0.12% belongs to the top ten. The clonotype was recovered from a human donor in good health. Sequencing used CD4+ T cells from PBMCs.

This CDR3 is CASSERTRTGELFF. CDR3 nucleotides: TGTGCCAGCAGTGAGAGGACCAGAACCGGGGAGCTGTTTTTT. The chain uses TRBV27 and TRBJ2-2; D is unresolved. Trimming left V 5 bases short and J 5 bases short, with 12 bases between. Germline V CDR1 and CDR2: MNHEY, SMNVEV (reference sequence). There are 14 residues in the CDR3.